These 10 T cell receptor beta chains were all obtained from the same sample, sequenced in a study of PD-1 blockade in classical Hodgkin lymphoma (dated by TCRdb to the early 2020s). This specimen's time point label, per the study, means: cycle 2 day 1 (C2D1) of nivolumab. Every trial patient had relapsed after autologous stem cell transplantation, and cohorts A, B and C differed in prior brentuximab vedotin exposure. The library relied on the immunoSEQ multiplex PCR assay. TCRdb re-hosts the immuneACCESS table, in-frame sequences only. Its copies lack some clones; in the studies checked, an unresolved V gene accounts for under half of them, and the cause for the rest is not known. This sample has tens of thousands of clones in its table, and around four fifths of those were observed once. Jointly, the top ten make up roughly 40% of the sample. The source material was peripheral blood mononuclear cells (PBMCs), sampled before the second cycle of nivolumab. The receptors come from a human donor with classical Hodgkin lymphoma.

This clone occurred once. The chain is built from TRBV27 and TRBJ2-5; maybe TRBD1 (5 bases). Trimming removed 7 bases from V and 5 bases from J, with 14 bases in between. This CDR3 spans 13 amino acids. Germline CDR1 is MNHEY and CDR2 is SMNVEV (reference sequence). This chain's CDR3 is CASMAQGSETQYF. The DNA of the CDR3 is TGTGCCAGCATGGCCCAGGGATCGGAGACCCAGTACTTC.

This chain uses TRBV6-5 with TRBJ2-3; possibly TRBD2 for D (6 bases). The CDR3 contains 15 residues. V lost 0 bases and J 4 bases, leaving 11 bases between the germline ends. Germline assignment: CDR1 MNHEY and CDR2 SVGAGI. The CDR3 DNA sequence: TGTGCCAGCAGTTACTCGGGCGGGATTGCAGATACGCAGTATTTT. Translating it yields CASSYSGGIADTQYF.

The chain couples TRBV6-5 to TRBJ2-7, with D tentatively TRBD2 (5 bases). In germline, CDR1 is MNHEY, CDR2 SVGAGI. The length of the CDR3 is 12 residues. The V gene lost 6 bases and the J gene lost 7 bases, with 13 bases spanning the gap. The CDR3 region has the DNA TGTGCCAGCAGCCCAGCCGGGGAGGAGCAGTACTTC. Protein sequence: CASSPAGEEQYF.

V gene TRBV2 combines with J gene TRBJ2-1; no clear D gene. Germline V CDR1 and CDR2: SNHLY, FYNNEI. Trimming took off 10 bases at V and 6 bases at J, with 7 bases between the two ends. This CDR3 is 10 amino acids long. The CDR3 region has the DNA TGTGCCACCTCTTTCAATGAGCAGTTCTTC. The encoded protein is CATSFNEQFF.

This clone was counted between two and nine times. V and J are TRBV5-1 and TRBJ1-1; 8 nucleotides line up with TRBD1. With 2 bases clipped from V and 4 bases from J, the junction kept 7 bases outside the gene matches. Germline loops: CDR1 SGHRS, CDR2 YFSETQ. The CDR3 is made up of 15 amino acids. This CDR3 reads CASSLHGQGSTEAFF. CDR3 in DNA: TGCGCCAGCAGCTTACATGGACAGGGCAGCACTGAAGCTTTCTTT.

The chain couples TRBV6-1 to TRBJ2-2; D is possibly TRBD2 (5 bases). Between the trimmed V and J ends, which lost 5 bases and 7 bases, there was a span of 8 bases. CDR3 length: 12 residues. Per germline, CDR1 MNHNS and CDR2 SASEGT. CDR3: CASSSGGGELFF. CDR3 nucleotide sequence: TGTGCCAGCAGTTCCGGAGGCGGGGAGCTGTTTTTT.

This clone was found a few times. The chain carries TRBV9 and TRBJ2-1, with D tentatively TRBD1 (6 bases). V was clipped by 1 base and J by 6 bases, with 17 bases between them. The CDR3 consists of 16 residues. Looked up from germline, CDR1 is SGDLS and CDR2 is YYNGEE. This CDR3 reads CASSVPAGVLGNEQFF. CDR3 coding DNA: TGTGCCAGCAGCGTACCGGCAGGGGTATTGGGCAATGAGCAGTTCTTC.

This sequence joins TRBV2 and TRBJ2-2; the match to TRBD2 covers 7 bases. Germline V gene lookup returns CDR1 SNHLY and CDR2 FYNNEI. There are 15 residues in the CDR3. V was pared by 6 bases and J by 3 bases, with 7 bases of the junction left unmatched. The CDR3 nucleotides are TGTGCCAGCAGGACTAGCTTGTCGGACACCGGGGAGCTGTTTTTT. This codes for CASRTSLSDTGELFF.

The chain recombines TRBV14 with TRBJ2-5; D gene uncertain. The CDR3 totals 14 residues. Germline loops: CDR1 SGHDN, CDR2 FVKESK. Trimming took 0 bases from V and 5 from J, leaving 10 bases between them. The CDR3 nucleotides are TGTGCCAGCAGCCAAGAGTACGGCAGGGAGACCCAGTACTTC. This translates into CASSQEYGRETQYF. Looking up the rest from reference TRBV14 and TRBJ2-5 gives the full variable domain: EAGVTQFPSHSVIEKGQTVTLRCDPISGHDNLYWYRRVMGKEIKFLLHFVKESKQDESGMPNNRFLAERTGGTYSTLKVQPAELEDSGVYFCASSQEYGRETQYFGPGTRLLVL.

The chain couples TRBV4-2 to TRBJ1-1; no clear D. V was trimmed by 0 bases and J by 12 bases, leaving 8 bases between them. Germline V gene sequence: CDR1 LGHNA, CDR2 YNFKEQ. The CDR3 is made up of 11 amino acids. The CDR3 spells CASSQEAGPFF. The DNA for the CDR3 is TGTGCCAGCAGCCAAGAAGCAGGACCTTTCTTT.